Given below is one T cell receptor beta chain in context. The antigen is not known. This sample was included in a study of T-cell memory formation after mild COVID-19. Across the study: In these data, TCR clusters were largely donor specific. Study-wide findings and caveats: From day 15 to 85, contracting clones were balanced between CD4 and CD8, whereas later expanders leaned toward CD4+. Some clones that responded were present in memory (sampled pre-infection), which suggests cross-reactive memory joined.

Trimming took 0 bases from V and 5 from J, leaving 6 bases between them. CDR3 size: 12 residues. From germline, CDR1 is SGHRS and CDR2 YFSETQ. TCRdb reprocessed the 5' RACE reads with MiXCR, giving one entry per CDR3 protein. The sample has about 90,000 distinct CDR3 sequences; less than 15% are singletons. Sequenced input: PBMCs or a T cell subset sorted from them (not recorded which). The rearrangement joins TRBV5-1 to TRBJ2-7; unclear D gene. This receptor was taken from an adult woman who had mild COVID-19 (a few samples of this study predate the infection). Cell type and time point are not known. The CDR3 sequence: CASSLDSHEQYF. CDR3 in DNA: TGCGCCAGCAGCTTGGATAGTCACGAGCAGTACTTC.